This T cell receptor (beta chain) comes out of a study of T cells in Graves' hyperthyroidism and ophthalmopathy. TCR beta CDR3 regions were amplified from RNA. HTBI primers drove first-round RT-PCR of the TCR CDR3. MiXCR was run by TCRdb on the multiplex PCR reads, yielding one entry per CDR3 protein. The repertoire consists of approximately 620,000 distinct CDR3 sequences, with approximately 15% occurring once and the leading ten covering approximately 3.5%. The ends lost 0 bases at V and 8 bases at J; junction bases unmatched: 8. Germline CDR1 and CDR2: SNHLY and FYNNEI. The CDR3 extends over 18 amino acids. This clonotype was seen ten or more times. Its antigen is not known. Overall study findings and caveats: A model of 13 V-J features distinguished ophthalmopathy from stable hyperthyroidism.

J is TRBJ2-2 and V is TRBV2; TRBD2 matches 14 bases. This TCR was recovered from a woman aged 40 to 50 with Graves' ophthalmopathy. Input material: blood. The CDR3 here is CASSEARGLAGVGGELFF. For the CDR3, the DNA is TGTGCCAGCAGTGAAGCGCGGGGACTAGCGGGAGTTGGTGGGGAGCTGTTTTTT.